The TCR beta chain under discussion was sequenced for a study of blood T cell repertoires in COVID-19. As originally analysed: Quantification of nucleated cells was approximated via reference gene primer amplification. Assay: immunoSEQ multiplex PCR; the TCRdb copy retains only in-frame clones and omits some. From that table come the V and J calls and clone size; the DNA was used to work out D and trimming. Of over 120,000 clones detected, approximately 88% appear once; the ten largest clones hold just under 0.95%. Per the germline V gene, CDR1 is MNHEY and CDR2 is SVGAGI. Trimming took off 4 bases at V and 3 bases at J, with 13 bases between the two ends. CDR3 length: 15 amino acids.

The TCR sequence derives from a woman in her forties or fifties with acute or convalescent COVID-19. The gene calls are TRBV6-5 and TRBJ1-5, with D perhaps matching TRBD1 (6 bases). Sequencing was carried out using peripheral blood. Here the CDR3 reads CASSSLSGVNQPQHF. The CDR3 DNA reads TGTGCCAGCAGTTCCCTTTCAGGGGTCAATCAGCCCCAGCATTTT.